This paragraph covers one T cell receptor beta chain sequence. Its antigen is still unknown. The CDR3 is 13 amino acids. The germline CDR1 and CDR2 sequences are SGDLS and YYNGEE. UMI-tagged TRB cDNA libraries were built via 5' RACE. Reanalyzing the 5' RACE reads, TCRdb keeps one entry per CDR3 protein, without DNA. In total, the table holds 46,000 or so distinct CDR3 sequences. Researchers reported sorting every CD8+ T cell subset in triplicate, roughly 300,000 cells per sort. This sample was taken from a study of CXCR3-negative and CXCR3-positive naive CD8 T cells. General study findings and limits: Naive cells with CXCR3 showed TRB CDR3s that were more hydrophobic than those in CXCR3-negative naive cells. Memory CD8+ cells showed much lower diversity, while both naive subsets displayed comparably high diversity. TRBV-TRBJ usage was similar across naive CXCR3 subsets but distinct in memory cells.

The sequencing input was naive CXCR3- CD8+ T cells from blood. The subset here: CD45RO-CCR7+CD27+CD95- naive CD8+ T cells lacking CXCR3 (TNR3-). This receptor was identified in a human donor in good health. Some clones in this sample may be carry-over from other donors' samples. The rearrangement joins TRBV9 to TRBJ1-1. The CDR3 is CASRSGWGNEAFF.